Listed below are T cell receptor beta chains from one sample, sequenced in a study of metastatic and nonmetastatic thyroid tumors. TCRdb reassembled clones from the PCR reads with MiXCR. This sample has 35,000 to 45,000 clones, with around 10% found just once. The material sequenced was blood. These receptors originate from a male donor with papillary thyroid cancer or a benign thyroid nodule (not recorded which). Some clones in this sample may be carry-over from other donors' samples. CDR3s include the opening cysteine and the closing phenylalanine or tryptophan. The order of the fields is clone size, V gene, J gene, D gene, CDR3 DNA, CDR3 protein. D genes are given only for firm matches. Size is stated for part of the rows, as once, few or many counts, or as a class when the clone is expanded.

many	TRBV6-4	TRBJ2-3	TRBD2	TGTGCCAGCAGTGAAGGAGCGGGAAGCACAGATACGCAGTATTTT	CASSEGAGSTDTQYF
many	TRBV19	TRBJ1-2	TRBD1	TGTGCCAGTAGTACCGGGACAGCTAACTATGGCTACACCTTC	CASSTGTANYGYTF
many	TRBV5-6	TRBJ2-7	TRBD1	TGTGCCAGCAGCTATAAGGGACAGGGTTGGTACGAGCAGTACTTC	CASSYKGQGWYEQYF
many	TRBV19	TRBJ2-7	-	TGTGCCAGCCGAAAGTCGGACAGCCACGAGCAGTACTTC	CASRKSDSHEQYF
few	TRBV29-1	TRBJ1-5	-	TGCAGCGCTGGGGGAAAGGGTAGTCAGCCCCAGCATTTT	CSAGGKGSQPQHF
-	TRBV4-3	TRBJ2-1	-	TGCGCCAGCAGCCCCCGGCGGGATGGTGACAATGAGCAGTTCTTC	CASSPRRDGDNEQFF
-	TRBV7-3	TRBJ2-2	-	TGTGCCAGCAGCAAAGACACCGGGGAGCTGTTTTTT	CASSKDTGELFF
many	TRBV7-6	TRBJ2-7	-	TGTGCCAGCAGCTTAACAATAGCGGGGAGGGGGCGCGGGCAGTACTTC	CASSLTIAGRGRGQYF
many	TRBV12-3/TRBV12-4	TRBJ1-2	-	TGTGCCAGCAGTTTGGGAGGGCCCGACGGCTACACCTTC	CASSLGGPDGYTF
many	TRBV19	TRBJ1-1	-	TGTGCCAGTAGTATTGGGGGGACCACTGAAGCTTTCTTT	CASSIGGTTEAFF
-	TRBV14	TRBJ2-6	-	TGTGCCAGCAGCCTCCAGGGAGCTGGGGCCAACGTCCTGACTTTC	CASSLQGAGANVLTF
-	TRBV6-1	TRBJ2-3	-	TGTGCCAGCAGTGAATACGGGGCTAGCCCCACAGATACGCAGTATTTT	CASSEYGASPTDTQYF
many	TRBV20-1	TRBJ2-3	-	TGCAGTGCTAGAGAAGGAGATACGCAGTATTTT	CSAREGDTQYF
-	TRBV3-1	TRBJ2-3	-	TGTGCCAGCAGCCATGGGGACGCAATGGGAGATACGCAGTATTTT	CASSHGDAMGDTQYF
many	TRBV4-3	TRBJ2-3	-	TGCGCCAGCAGCCAAGCCCCGGCTGTTAACACAGATACGCAGTATTTT	CASSQAPAVNTDTQYF
-	TRBV4-1	TRBJ2-5	TRBD1	TGCGCCAGCAGCCAAGGGGAGAGGACAGGCTATCAAGAGACCCAGTACTTC	CASSQGERTGYQETQYF
-	TRBV7-2	TRBJ2-7	TRBD2	TGTGCCAGCAGTCCAGTGACTAGCGCATACGAGCAGCACTTC	CASSPVTSAYEQHF
many	TRBV27	TRBJ2-1	-	TGTGCCAGCGGAGATGAGCAGTTCTTC	CASGDEQFF
-	TRBV11-2	TRBJ2-7	-	TGTGCCAGCAGCTTACGGGCAGCCTACGAGCAGTACTTC	CASSLRAAYEQYF
few	TRBV19	TRBJ2-3	-	TGTGCCAGTAGCCTCGACATCCTTAGCACAGATACGCAGTATTTT	CASSLDILSTDTQYF
many	TRBV12-3/TRBV12-4	TRBJ1-5	-	TGTGCCAGCAGTTTCTCTCACAATAGCAATCAGCCCCAGCATTTT	CASSFSHNSNQPQHF
-	TRBV7-2	TRBJ2-4	TRBD2	TGTGCCAGCAGCACGGGACTAGCGGAGACCAAAAACATTCAGTACTTC	CASSTGLAETKNIQYF
many	TRBV28	TRBJ1-2	-	TGTGCCAGCAGCTCCGGGGGAGCAGACTATGGCTACACCTTC	CASSSGGADYGYTF